This is a list of T cell receptor beta chains from one sample in a study of blood T cell repertoires in COVID-19. TCRdb's table, derived via immunoSEQ multiplex PCR, lists solely in-frame clones and lacks some. The table includes about 90,000 clones, approximately 84% detected once. The material sequenced was peripheral blood. The receptors stem from an elderly man with active or convalescent COVID-19. CDR3s include the opening cysteine and the closing phenylalanine or tryptophan. Each record gives: D gene, J gene, clone size, V gene, CDR3 DNA, CDR3 protein. A D gene is named only where the DNA matches it firmly. The size entry is marked missing in some rows and otherwise reads once, few, many or a size class.

NA | TRBJ2-4 | NA | TRBV19 | TGTGCCAGTAGTATAGAGAGCGGACTGGCCTTAGCCAAAAACATTCAGTACTTC | CASSIESGLALAKNIQYF
NA | TRBJ2-7 | NA | TRBV10-1 | TGCGCCAGCAGCCAGAACAGGATCGGCGAGCAGTACTTC | CASSQNRIGEQYF
TRBD2 | TRBJ2-1 | NA | TRBV29-1 | TGCAGCGCCGGAGGGACTAGCGCTTACAATGAGCAGTTCTTC | CSAGGTSAYNEQFF
TRBD1 | TRBJ2-7 | NA | TRBV6-4 | TGTGCCAGCAGTGACTCGAAGTGGTCAGGGGGCGAGTACGAGCAGTACTTC | CASSDSKWSGGEYEQYF
TRBD1 | TRBJ2-1 | NA | TRBV2 | TGTGCCAGCAGGGGGGACAGCTCTTACAATGAGCAGTTCTTC | CASRGDSSYNEQFF
TRBD1 | TRBJ2-3 | NA | TRBV4-3 | TGCGCCAGCAGCCAAGAACAGGGGGCCGTAGATACGCAGTATTTT | CASSQEQGAVDTQYF
NA | TRBJ1-2 | NA | TRBV3-1/TRBV3-2 | TGTGCCAGCAGCCAAGAGGTTCAGGGAGGCTACACCTTC | CASSQEVQGGYTF
NA | TRBJ2-1 | few | TRBV7-8 | TGTGCCAGCAGCTCCCACCCCCACCCAGGACATAACTCCACAATGAAGCAGTTCTTC | CASSSHPHPGHNSTMKQFF
NA | TRBJ1-2 | NA | TRBV5-1 | TGCGCCAGCAGCTTGGTGGGAGCGGACTATGGCTACACCTTC | CASSLVGADYGYTF
TRBD1 | TRBJ2-3 | once | TRBV7-6 | TGTGCCAGCAGCTTCGGACAGGGCACAGATACGCAGTATTTT | CASSFGQGTDTQYF
TRBD2 | TRBJ2-5 | NA | TRBV4-1 | TGCGCCAGCAGCCAAGCCACTAGCGGGGACCTCCAAGAGACCCAGTACTTC | CASSQATSGDLQETQYF
TRBD1 | TRBJ1-4 | NA | TRBV5-1 | TGCGCCAGCAGCGCGACCGGGACAGGGATTGAAAAACTGTTTTTT | CASSATGTGIEKLFF
NA | TRBJ2-3 | NA | TRBV9 | TGTGCCAGCAGCGAAACAGGGTCTAGGGGAGATACGCAGTATTTT | CASSETGSRGDTQYF
NA | TRBJ2-2 | NA | TRBV24-1 | TGTGCCACCAGCGACAGGTCTTCCGGGGAGCTGTTTTTT | CATSDRSSGELFF
NA | TRBJ2-3 | NA | TRBV5-1 | TGCGCCAGCAGCTTGGAGGGCAGGGGAGATACGCAGTATTTT | CASSLEGRGDTQYF
TRBD2 | TRBJ2-6 | NA | TRBV5-1 | TGCGCCAGCAGCATGAACCTTGCGGGGGTTGGGGCCAACGTCCTGACTTTC | CASSMNLAGVGANVLTF
NA | TRBJ2-7 | NA | TRBV6-6 | TGTGCCAGCCTAGGGGGAAGGAACTACGAGCAGTACTTC | CASLGGRNYEQYF
TRBD1 | TRBJ1-1 | NA | TRBV6-2/TRBV6-3 | TGTGCCAGCAGTCGCCTCAGGACAGGGGGGATGAACACTGAAGCTTTCTTT | CASSRLRTGGMNTEAFF
NA | TRBJ2-1 | NA | TRBV11-3 | TGTGCCAGCAGCTTAGTCTGGGGCCCCTACAATGAGCAGTTCTTC | CASSLVWGPYNEQFF
NA | TRBJ1-6 | once | TRBV19 | TGTGCCAGTAGTATAGCTTCCGGCGGGGGGTCACCCCTCCACTTT | CASSIASGGGSPLHF
TRBD1 | TRBJ1-2 | few | TRBV18 | TGTGCCAGCTCACCGGCAGGGGGAGCTGGCTACACCTTC | CASSPAGGAGYTF
TRBD1 | TRBJ1-6 | few | TRBV30 | TGTGCCGCCCAGGGGGCGTTGGGATCACCCCTCCACTTT | CAAQGALGSPLHF
TRBD1 | TRBJ1-1 | NA | TRBV7-2 | TGTGCCAGCAGCTTAGTTGCCAGGGGGGCGGCGAACACTGAAGCTTTCTTT | CASSLVARGAANTEAFF
NA | TRBJ2-5 | once | TRBV4-1 | TGCGCCAGCAGCCACCCTACGGGGGAGACCCAGTACTTC | CASSHPTGETQYF
TRBD1 | TRBJ1-2 | NA | TRBV18 | TGTGCCAGCTCACCGGGACAGGCGACAGTCTATGGCTACACCTTC | CASSPGQATVYGYTF
NA | TRBJ1-1 | NA | TRBV10-3 | TGTGCCATAATGGTAGGGGGGAACACTGAAGCTTTCTTT | CAIMVGGNTEAFF
NA | TRBJ2-5 | NA | TRBV7-8 | TGTGCCAGCAGCTTATTCTTTGACAAGCAAGAGACCCAGTACTTC | CASSLFFDKQETQYF
TRBD1 | TRBJ2-7 | once | TRBV12-3/TRBV12-4 | TGTGCCAGCGAGAGGACAGGGGGGTACGAGCAGTACTTC | CASERTGGYEQYF
TRBD2 | TRBJ2-3 | NA | TRBV5-1 | TGCGCCAGCAGCGACCGGGGACTAGCAATGACAGATACGCAGTATTTT | CASSDRGLAMTDTQYF
NA | TRBJ2-2 | NA | TRBV7-2 | TGTGCCAGCAGCTTAGGGGGCAACACCGGGGAGCTGTTTTTT | CASSLGGNTGELFF
TRBD1 | TRBJ2-2 | NA | TRBV19 | TGTGCCAGTAGTATAGCTAGGGACAGGTTTTCCACCGGGGAGCTGTTTTTT | CASSIARDRFSTGELFF
TRBD1 | TRBJ2-6 | NA | TRBV18 | TGTGCCAGCTCACCACCGGGACAGGGGTCAGGGGCCAACGTCCTGACTTTC | CASSPPGQGSGANVLTF
NA | TRBJ1-2 | NA | TRBV6-1 | TGTGCCAGCAGTGAAGGGTTGCTCCTAGCTAACTATGGCTACACCTTC | CASSEGLLLANYGYTF
NA | TRBJ2-2 | once | TRBV5-1 | TGCGCCAGCATGCCCCACGGGGGGAACACCGGGGAGCTGTTTTTT | CASMPHGGNTGELFF
NA | TRBJ2-3 | NA | TRBV19 | TGTGCCAGTACGCACAGGGAATACACAGATACGCAGTATTTT | CASTHREYTDTQYF
TRBD1 | TRBJ2-7 | NA | TRBV30 | TGTGCCTGCACAGTAGGGGGCCACGAGCAGTACTTC | CACTVGGHEQYF
NA | TRBJ1-2 | NA | TRBV24-1 | TGTGCCACCAGTGATCGTACCGTAACAGGGAACTATGGCTACACCTTC | CATSDRTVTGNYGYTF
TRBD1 | TRBJ1-2 | few | TRBV5-5 | TGTGCCAGCAGCTTAACAGGGGTCCGCTATGGCTACACCTTC | CASSLTGVRYGYTF
NA | TRBJ2-3 | many | TRBV6-6 | TGTGCCAGCACAGGGTGGGGAGATACGCAGTATTTT | CASTGWGDTQYF
NA | TRBJ2-7 | NA | TRBV3-1/TRBV3-2 | TGTGCCAGTACCCCCCGGGCAGGGATCTACGAGCAGTACTTC | CASTPRAGIYEQYF
NA | TRBJ2-5 | NA | TRBV6-5 | TGTGCCAGCAGGAACTGGCAAGAGACCCAGTACTTC | CASRNWQETQYF
NA | TRBJ1-1 | NA | TRBV18 | TGTGCCAGCTCACCACAGGGGCCGTCGAACACTGAAGCTTTCTTT | CASSPQGPSNTEAFF
TRBD1 | TRBJ2-2 | NA | TRBV2 | TGTGCCAGCAGGGACAGGGGGCACACCGGGGAGCTGTTTTTT | CASRDRGHTGELFF
TRBD2 | TRBJ2-1 | once | TRBV7-9 | TGTGCCAGCAGCTCACCTAGCGGGGGGGCACGGAATGAGCAGTTCTTC | CASSSPSGGARNEQFF
NA | TRBJ2-7 | NA | TRBV3-1/TRBV3-2 | TGTGCCAGCAGCCAAGTTGGACCTCGAAGCAGGGCGGGACTGTCTCTCTACGAGCAGTACTTC | CASSQVGPRSRAGLSLYEQYF
TRBD1 | TRBJ2-7 | NA | TRBV7-9 | TGTGCCAGCAGCTTCTGGGACAGCTCCTACGAGCAGTACTTC | CASSFWDSSYEQYF
TRBD1 | TRBJ1-2 | NA | TRBV15 | TGTGCCACCAGCAGATTTGACAGGGGCTATGGCTACACCTTC | CATSRFDRGYGYTF
NA | TRBJ2-7 | NA | TRBV7-2 | TGTGCCAGCAGCCCCCGACAGTTCACAAGCTCCTACGAGCAGTACTTC | CASSPRQFTSSYEQYF
TRBD1 | TRBJ1-2 | NA | TRBV19 | TGTGCCAGTAACCCTGGACAGGGGTTGTTTTATGGCTACACCTTC | CASNPGQGLFYGYTF
TRBD1 | TRBJ2-1 | NA | TRBV28 | TGTGCCAGCAGGGACAGGCGGTACAATGAGCAGTTCTTC | CASRDRRYNEQFF
NA | TRBJ1-3 | many | TRBV10-3 | TGTGCCATCAGTGGAGGGCAGGGGATCCAAGGAAACACCATATATTTT | CAISGGQGIQGNTIYF
TRBD1 | TRBJ1-2 | NA | TRBV10-2 | TGCGCCAGCAGTGCGGACAGGGGGGGTGGCTACACCTTC | CASSADRGGGYTF
TRBD2 | TRBJ2-1 | once | TRBV24-1 | TGTGCCACCAGTGGAGCGGGGGGTGCCTGGGACAATGAGCAGTTCTTC | CATSGAGGAWDNEQFF
TRBD1 | TRBJ1-4 | NA | TRBV6-5 | TGTGCCAGCAGTAGGACAGGGTATGAAAAACTGTTTTTT | CASSRTGYEKLFF
NA | TRBJ2-1 | NA | TRBV6-5 | TGTGCCAGCAGTTACTCGACAGGTGGTTCCTACAATGAGCAGTTCTTC | CASSYSTGGSYNEQFF
NA | TRBJ1-1 | NA | TRBV6-5 | TGTGCCAGCCAGCTAAAACTAGGCACTGAAGCTTTCTTT | CASQLKLGTEAFF
TRBD1 | TRBJ1-2 | once | TRBV3-1/TRBV3-2 | TGTGCCAGCAGCCCAGCGGGACAGGGAGGATATGGCTACACCTTC | CASSPAGQGGYGYTF
TRBD1 | TRBJ1-3 | NA | TRBV10-2 | TGCGCCAGCAGTCTGGACAGGTTGGAAAACACCATATATTTT | CASSLDRLENTIYF
NA | TRBJ1-3 | NA | TRBV6-5 | TGTGCCAGCAGTTACAGGGGGACTGGAAACACCATATATTTT | CASSYRGTGNTIYF
NA | TRBJ2-1 | NA | TRBV7-2 | TGTGCCAGCAGCCTCACAGCTACCCACCCTTACAATGAGCAGTTCTTC | CASSLTATHPYNEQFF